Here is one TCR beta chain with its context. Its target is not known. Using immunoSEQ multiplex PCR, the repertoire was profiled, and TCRdb retains in-frame clones only, with some absent. The repertoire holds 35,000 to 50,000 clones, with 80% to 95% as singletons. Trimming pared 1 base from V and 5 bases from J, leaving 12 bases between. This CDR3 is 14 amino acids long. Germline assignment: CDR1 SGHRS and CDR2 YFSETQ. The sample originates from a study of cytomegalovirus exposure and HLA in healthy donors. About the research overall: The 120 or so validation repertoires were reported in a later analysis to have been generated on the same platform as the 666 first-cohort repertoires. General study results and limits: A few CMV-associated chains were confirmed in vitro to be specific for CMV antigens. There were some public TCRs occurring in many donors, but most TCR sequences were rare. Among TCR beta chains, those listed as cytomegalovirus-associated numbered roughly 150.

The material sequenced was PBMCs. The receptor was derived from a woman younger than 35 in good health and CMV-seronegative. The V gene is TRBV5-1, the J gene TRBJ1-1, with D hard to call. CDR3 loop: CASSLQRGDTEAFF. CDR3 DNA sequence: TGCGCCAGCAGCTTGCAACGAGGCGATACTGAAGCTTTCTTT.